Shown below are 31 T cell receptor beta chains from a single sample sequenced in a study of CD8+CD57+ T cells in acquired aplastic anemia. TCR beta VDJ and CDR3 were profiled, and genomic DNA was the template. A single record per CDR3 protein comes from TCRdb applying MiXCR to the reads. The sample has a few hundred thousand distinct CDR3 sequences, 61% seen once; the top ten hold around 28%. Material: sorted CD4+, CD8+, or CD8+CD57+ T cells (not recorded which) from PBMCs. The receptors here all came from a human donor in good health.

This clonotype has at least ten counts. The chain links TRBV6-2 or TRBV6-3 to TRBJ2-1, with unresolved D. The CDR3 is made up of 12 amino acids. V was pared by 7 bases and J by 0 bases, with 4 bases between. Germline lookup yields CDR1 MNHEY and CDR2 SVGEGT. The CDR3 region has the DNA TGTGCCAGCACCGACTCCTACAATGAGCAGTTCTTC. Translated, it gives CASTDSYNEQFF.

The chain links TRBV20-1 to TRBJ2-5; tentatively, D is TRBD1 (6 bases). The DNA matches TRBJ2-7 better at its end, which makes the J call doubtful. CDR3 length equals 14 residues. Looked up from germline, CDR1 is DFQATT and CDR2 is SNEGSKA (reference sequence). CDR3 residues: CSAGKGTPLYEQYF. CDR3 DNA: TGCAGTGCTGGGAAGGGGACACCGCTCTACGAGCAGTACTTC.

This clonotype was counted ten times or more. V usage is TRBV4-1 and J usage is TRBJ1-1, with no clear D. In germline, CDR1 is MGHRA, CDR2 YSYEKL. Trimming shortened V by 8 bases and J by 1 base, and 11 bases separated the two germline ends. This CDR3 region has 13 residues. CDR3 DNA: TGCGCCAGCTTAGGCGCAGAGAACACTGAAGCTTTCTTT. Protein sequence: CASLGAENTEAFF.

In regard to this clonotype: A much larger clonotype is one base distant, so this may be a read error. The rearrangement links TRBV4-1 to TRBJ2-7, with D possibly being TRBD2 (6 bases). The germline V gene has CDR1 MGHRA and CDR2 YSYEKL. This CDR3 spans 15 amino acids. Here the CDR3 DNA reads TGCGCCAGCAGCCAAGAACAGGCGGGAACTTACGGGCAGTACTTC. It specifies CASSQEQAGTYGQYF.

The chain recombines TRBV9 with TRBJ1-2, with D perhaps TRBD1 (5 bases). This CDR3 region has 15 residues. Trimming shortened V by 2 bases and J by 5 bases, and 16 bases separated the two germline ends. Germline lookup yields CDR1 SGDLS and CDR2 YYNGEE. The CDR3 is CASSVGRGGNYGYTF. The CDR3 DNA follows: TGTGCCAGCAGCGTTGGGCGCGGGGGGAATTATGGCTACACCTTC.

This clonotype was recorded many times. The J gene is TRBJ2-7, the V gene TRBV20-1; a possible D gene is TRBD1 (5 bases). Trimming shortened V by 6 bases and J by 4 bases, and 10 bases separated the two germline ends. CDR3 length equals 11 residues. Germline CDR1 DFQATT, CDR2 SNEGSKA (reference sequence). Written as DNA, the CDR3 is TGCAGTGCAAATCAGGGATACGAGCAGTACTTC. It yields the protein CSANQGYEQYF.

This clonotype is a singleton in its sample. The rearrangement uses TRBV5-1 and TRBJ2-1; possibly TRBD1 for D (6 bases). The V and J ends lost 1 base and 9 bases respectively, with 14 bases between them. The CDR3 spans 14 residues. Germline V gene lookup returns CDR1 SGHRS and CDR2 YFSETQ. The CDR3 loop is CASSLMEQGFEQFF. CDR3 bases: TGCGCCAGCAGCTTGATGGAACAGGGATTTGAGCAGTTCTTC.

This clonotype is a singleton in its sample. The rearrangement uses TRBV9 and TRBJ1-5; tentatively, D is TRBD1 (5 bases). CDR3 length: 15 residues. CDR1 and CDR2 from the germline V gene are SGDLS and YYNGEE. Deletions cut 4 bases from V and 0 bases from J, with 11 bases between. The CDR3 DNA sequence: TGTGCCAGCAGCTTAGCAGGGTATAGCAATCAGCCCCAGCATTTT. This gives the protein CASSLAGYSNQPQHF.

This clonotype was seen only a few times. The V gene is TRBV2, the J gene TRBJ2-1; D tentatively fits TRBD1 or TRBD2 (5 bases each). Germline CDR1 is SNHLY and CDR2 is FYNNEI. V lost 3 bases and J 5 bases, leaving 14 bases between the germline ends. The CDR3 loop spans 15 amino acids. This chain's CDR3 is CASSEGQGAHNEQFF. Written as DNA, the CDR3 is TGTGCCAGCAGTGAGGGGCAGGGAGCTCACAATGAGCAGTTCTTC.

The rearrangement joins TRBV27 to TRBJ1-1, with D tentatively TRBD1 (6 bases). Trimming took 3 bases from V and 2 from J, leaving 13 bases between them. There are 15 residues in the CDR3. CDR1 is MNHEY, CDR2 SMNVEV, per germline (reference sequence). The CDR3 is CASSFLGGGNTEAFF. The CDR3 DNA reads TGTGCCAGCAGTTTTTTAGGAGGGGGTAACACTGAAGCTTTCTTT.

The V gene is TRBV10-3, the J gene TRBJ2-1, with 9 bases lining up with TRBD1. Germline CDR1 reads ENHRY; CDR2 reads SYGVKD. V shed 5 bases and J 4 bases; nucleotides not matched to a gene: 6. CDR3 length equals 15 residues. The CDR3 protein is CAISSSGTGYNEQFF. DNA of the CDR3: TGTGCCATCAGTAGTTCCGGGACAGGGTACAATGAGCAGTTCTTC.

The chain couples TRBV7-9 to TRBJ2-5; 8 nucleotides match TRBD1. This CDR3 contains 15 residues. Germline loops: CDR1 SEHNR, CDR2 FQNEAQ (reference sequence). V trimming: 0 bases; J trimming: 5 bases; junction bases outside the gene matches: 5. The CDR3 protein is CASSLAQGAEETQYF. CDR3 bases: TGTGCCAGCAGCTTAGCGCAGGGGGCGGAGGAGACCCAGTACTTC.

The chain combines TRBV20-1 with TRBJ2-7, with D possibly matching TRBD1 (5 bases). Germline CDR1 DFQATT, CDR2 SNEGSKA (reference sequence). The V end was cut by 0 bases, the J end by 3 bases, with 12 bases between. CDR3 length: 14 residues. CDR3 residues: CSARDRPGCYEQYF. CDR3 nucleotides: TGCAGTGCTAGAGATCGGCCAGGGTGCTACGAGCAGTACTTC.

This clonotype was seen just once. The chain carries TRBV12-5 and TRBJ2-3; the match to TRBD1 covers 9 bases. This CDR3 comprises 15 residues. Germline-derived CDR1 and CDR2 are LGHNT and FRNRAP. In nucleotides, the CDR3 is TGTGCCAGCAGTCCGGACAGGGGCTTCACAGATACGCAGTATTTT. It is translated as CASSPDRGFTDTQYF.

In this sample, this clonotype turned up many times. The chain is built from TRBV11-2 and TRBJ2-7; D is unresolved. CDR3 size: 15 residues. The germline V gene encodes CDR1 SGHAT and CDR2 FQNNGV. Trimming stripped 4 bases from V and 4 bases from J, with 17 bases between. The CDR3 here is CASSSPTGKWYEQYF. CDR3 in DNA: TGTGCCAGCAGCTCACCGACCGGAAAGTGGTACGAGCAGTACTTC.

This clonotype was detected once. The genes are TRBV29-1 and TRBJ2-3; D unclear. This CDR3 is 13 amino acids long. Deletions cut 7 bases from V and 4 bases from J, with 15 bases between. CDR1 SQVTM and CDR2 ANQGSEA come from the germline V gene. The CDR3 protein is CSGSLTEADTQYF. CDR3 DNA: TGCAGCGGGAGCCTAACTGAGGCAGATACGCAGTATTTT.

The rearrangement joins TRBV5-1 to TRBJ2-7; perhaps TRBD1 as D (5 bases). The CDR3 is 13 residues long. Per germline, CDR1 SGHRS and CDR2 YFSETQ. V lost 3 bases to trimming and J lost 4 bases, with 11 bases between them. In nucleotides, the CDR3 is TGCGCCAGCAGCTCATGGCAGGGATACGAGCAGTACTTC. Translating it yields CASSSWQGYEQYF.

At least ten counts were recorded for this clonotype. The chain combines TRBV7-9 with TRBJ1-4; D gene uncertain. CDR1 and CDR2 from the germline V gene are SEHNR and FQNEAQ (reference sequence). The CDR3 spans 13 residues. Trimming removed 3 bases at V and 6 bases at J, with 8 bases between. The CDR3 coding sequence is TGTGCCAGCAGCTTTCAGTTCCATGAAAAACTGTTTTTT. This codes for CASSFQFHEKLFF.

This clonotype was seen more than once but under ten times. The V and J genes are TRBV5-1 and TRBJ2-5; D call uncertain. V was clipped by 4 bases and J by 2 bases, with 18 bases between them. The CDR3 spans 16 residues. Germline V lookup: CDR1 SGHRS, CDR2 YFSETQ. The CDR3 nucleotides are TGCGCCAGCAGCCATACCCTTACCGGGCCTCAAGAGACCCAGTACTTC. As protein: CASSHTLTGPQETQYF. The whole variable domain, filled in from reference TRBV5-1 and TRBJ2-5, reads KAGVTQTPRYLIKTRGQQVTLSCSPISGHRSVSWYQQTPGQGLQFLFEYFSETQRNKGNFPGRFSGRQFSNSRSEMNVSTLELGDSALYLCASSHTLTGPQETQYFGPGTRLLVL.

There are many counts of this clonotype. V usage is TRBV7-9 and J usage is TRBJ1-2; 7 positions agree with TRBD1. The germline V gene has CDR1 SEHNR and CDR2 FQNEAQ (reference sequence). V was clipped by 3 bases and J by 1 base; unmatched bases: 8. The CDR3 spans 16 residues. The CDR3 sequence: CASSLTGQSINYGYTF. The CDR3 bases are TGTGCCAGCAGCTTGACGGGACAGTCCATTAACTATGGCTACACCTTC.

This clonotype was seen a handful of times. The rearrangement links TRBV12-3 or TRBV12-4 to TRBJ2-7; 10 bases fit TRBD1. This CDR3 has 15 amino acids. V shed 6 bases and J 3 bases; nucleotides not matched to a gene: 8. The CDR3 reads CASSPGQGPLYEQYF. CDR3 bases: TGTGCCAGCAGCCCGGGACAGGGGCCCCTCTACGAGCAGTACTTC.

J is TRBJ1-2 and V is TRBV12-3 or TRBV12-4; D unresolved. V lost 2 bases and J lost 4, with 8 bases in between. This CDR3 spans 13 amino acids. As DNA, the CDR3 is TGTGCCAGCAGTTTACTGGGAGGCTATGGCTACACCTTC. Translating it yields CASSLLGGYGYTF.

This clonotype was recorded many times. The chain combines TRBV7-2 with TRBJ2-1; 9 bases agree with TRBD2. Germline V gene lookup returns CDR1 SGHTA and CDR2 FQGNSA. CDR3 size: 14 residues. The ends lost 5 bases at V and 8 bases at J; junction bases unmatched: 7. CDR3 sequence (DNA): TGTGCCAGCAGCCAGGGTAGCGGGAGCCATGAGCAGTTCTTC. Its protein product is CASSQGSGSHEQFF.

The chain recombines TRBV7-2 with TRBJ1-1; D gene uncertain. V was cut by 2 bases and J by 7 bases, with 17 bases left in between. This CDR3 spans 15 amino acids. In germline, CDR1 is SGHTA, CDR2 FQGNSA. The CDR3 DNA is TGTGCCAGCAGCTTAAATATGCGGGAGTCGGTTGAAGCTTTCTTT. This encodes CASSLNMRESVEAFF.

This clonotype appeared many times. The chain uses TRBV6-1 and TRBJ1-6; the D gene is possibly TRBD1 (6 bases). Germline CDR1 reads MNHNS; CDR2 reads SASEGT. V was pared by 7 bases and J by 7 bases, with 14 bases between. The CDR3 is made up of 14 amino acids. The CDR3 bases are TGTGCCAGCAACCGACAGGTTGAGAATTCACCCCTCCACTTT. Protein product: CASNRQVENSPLHF.

This clonotype was observed a few times. In nucleotides, the CDR3 is TGCAGTGCGGACGGTCAAGGTGCTAACTATGGCTACACCTTC. It yields the protein CSADGQGANYGYTF. The V and J genes are TRBV20-1 and TRBJ1-2; D is undetermined. V gave up 6 bases and J gave up 0 bases, with 14 bases separating them. The germline V gene encodes CDR1 DFQATT and CDR2 SNEGSKA (reference sequence). The CDR3 has 14 amino acids.

The V and J genes are TRBV7-6 and TRBJ1-5; tentatively, D is TRBD1 (5 bases). This CDR3 region has 16 residues. Trimming shortened V by 2 bases and J by 2 bases, and 13 bases separated the two germline ends. CDR1 SGHVS and CDR2 FNYEAQ come from the germline V gene. The CDR3, as DNA: TGTGCCAGCAGCTTATCCGCCAGGGCGGGCAATCAGCCCCAGCATTTT. This gives the protein CASSLSARAGNQPQHF.

V is TRBV14 and J is TRBJ1-2, with D possibly being TRBD1 (6 bases). V lost 4 bases, J lost 6 bases, and 15 bases lay in between. Looked up from germline, CDR1 is SGHDN and CDR2 is FVKESK. The CDR3 covers 14 residues. The CDR3 sequence is CASSLQGWGDGYTF. CDR3 nucleotides: TGTGCCAGCAGCCTACAGGGTTGGGGAGATGGCTACACCTTC.

This chain joins TRBV7-9 and TRBJ2-5, with no clear D. The ends were cut back, 5 bases at V and 5 bases at J, with 18 bases in the middle. Looked up from germline, CDR1 is SEHNR and CDR2 is FQNEAQ (reference sequence). The CDR3 extends over 15 amino acids. CDR3 sequence reads: CASSVDATHGETQYF. CDR3 in DNA: TGTGCCAGCAGCGTAGATGCGACCCATGGGGAGACCCAGTACTTC. Full variable domain (remainder filled in from reference TRBV7-9 and TRBJ2-5): DTGVSQNPRHKITKRGQNVTFRCDPISEHNRLYWYRQTLGQGPEFLTYFQNEAQLEKSRLLSDRFSAERPKGSFSTLEIQRTEQGDSAMYLCASSVDATHGETQYFGPGTRLLVL.

This clonotype was seen a handful of times. The chain carries TRBV10-3 and TRBJ2-3; D may be TRBD1 (6 bases). CDR3 length equals 15 residues. The germline gives CDR1 ENHRY, CDR2 SYGVKD. V was cut by 4 bases and J by 0 bases, with 11 bases left in between. The CDR3 sequence is CAISAQQGSTDTQYF. The CDR3, as DNA: TGTGCCATCAGTGCTCAACAGGGTAGCACAGATACGCAGTATTTT.

V and J are TRBV20-1 and TRBJ1-6; a possible D gene is TRBD1 (6 bases). The V end was cut by 6 bases, the J end by 5 bases, with 14 bases between. Germline V gene lookup returns CDR1 DFQATT and CDR2 SNEGSKA (reference sequence). The CDR3 has 14 residues. CDR3 sequence: CSAPNAGDNSPLHF. The CDR3 region has the DNA TGCAGTGCCCCGAACGCAGGGGATAATTCACCCCTCCACTTT.